These T cell receptor beta chains were read from a single sample in a study of CD8 T cells in ankylosing spondylitis. TCRdb called the 5' RACE reads again in MiXCR, with one record for every CDR3 protein. There are about 250,000 distinct CDR3 sequences in the sample; approximately 8.4% occur only once, and roughly 5% lies in the top ten. Sequenced sample: blood, either unsorted or a sorted T cell fraction (not recorded which). These receptors all come from a female donor with ankylosing spondylitis or in good health (not recorded which). Each CDR3 is given with its conserved first and last residue. A D gene is named only where the DNA matches it firmly. Not all rows give a size; the values are once, few, many and, for expanded clones, a class.

CDR3aa | CDR3nt | d_gene | j_gene | abundance | v_gene
CASSRPLDQPQHF | TGCGCCAGCAGCCGGCCGTTGGATCAGCCCCAGCATTTT | - | TRBJ1-5 | many | TRBV5-1
CATSDGTSGLYNEQFF | TGTGCCACCAGTGACGGGACTAGCGGCTTATACAATGAGCAGTTCTTC | TRBD2 | TRBJ2-1 | many | TRBV24-1
CASSLRVSYGYTF | TGTGCCAGCAGCTTGAGGGTCTCCTATGGCTACACCTTC | - | TRBJ1-2 | many | TRBV7-2
CASRTTGYMNTEAFF | TGTGCCAGCAGAACGACAGGATACATGAACACTGAAGCTTTCTTT | - | TRBJ1-1 | many | TRBV6-2/TRBV6-3
CSVGGYGYEQYF | TGCAGCGTTGGAGGGTACGGCTACGAGCAGTACTTC | - | TRBJ2-7 | many | TRBV29-1
CSFADRKGYEQYF | TGCAGTTTCGCTGACAGGAAGGGGTACGAGCAGTACTTC | - | TRBJ2-7 | many | TRBV20-1
CASRLRGGRETYEQYF | TGTGCCAGCAGACTTCGGGGGGGGAGAGAGACCTACGAGCAGTACTTC | TRBD2 | TRBJ2-7 | - | TRBV6-5
CASSITLNTEAFF | TGTGCCAGCAGCATCACACTGAACACTGAAGCTTTCTTT | - | TRBJ1-1 | many | TRBV3-1
CASLLGQANTGELFF | TGTGCCAGCCTCTTGGGACAGGCGAACACCGGGGAGCTGTTTTTT | TRBD1 | TRBJ2-2 | many | TRBV12-3/TRBV12-4
CCASRLAGRASQETQYF | TGCTGTGCTAGTCGGCTAGCGGGCAGAGCTTCCCAAGAGACCCAGTACTTC | TRBD2 | TRBJ2-5 | - | TRBV20-1
CASRRTGGGGLDGYTF | TGTGCCAGCCGAAGGACAGGGGGCGGAGGATTAGATGGCTACACCTTC | TRBD1 | TRBJ1-2 | few | TRBV12-3/TRBV12-4
CASKASGLEQYF | TGTGCCAGCAAGGCCTCGGGGCTCGAGCAGTACTTC | - | TRBJ2-7 | many | TRBV6-1
CSVVRQTNTEAFF | TGCAGCGTTGTCCGCCAGACGAACACTGAAGCTTTCTTT | - | TRBJ1-1 | many | TRBV29-1
CSARAGSAWVEQYF | TGCAGTGCTAGAGCGGGGAGTGCCTGGGTCGAGCAGTACTTC | - | TRBJ2-7 | many | TRBV20-1
CASNFRDSNSPLHF | TGCGCCAGCAACTTTAGGGACAGTAATTCACCCCTCCACTTT | TRBD1 | TRBJ1-6 | many | TRBV4-3
CASSLMGSGRFETQYF | TGTGCCAGCAGCTTAATGGGTAGCGGGAGATTCGAGACCCAGTACTTC | TRBD2 | TRBJ2-5 | few | TRBV7-2
CAGGALLAVETGELFF | TGTGCCGGGGGGGCCCTTCTAGCGGTCGAGACCGGGGAGCTGTTTTTT | - | TRBJ2-2 | few | TRBV7-7
CSARDRGGAGTEAFF | TGCAGTGCTAGAGATCGGGGTGGTGCGGGCACTGAAGCTTTCTTT | - | TRBJ1-1 | many | TRBV20-1
CAIRRTSGSRDTQYF | TGTGCCATCAGAAGGACTAGCGGGAGTCGGGATACGCAGTATTTT | TRBD2 | TRBJ2-3 | - | TRBV10-3
CASSSRQAGTDTQYF | TGTGCCAGCAGCTCACGACAGGCTGGCACAGATACGCAGTATTTT | - | TRBJ2-3 | few | TRBV11-2
CASSGGAGQFTDTQYF | TGTGCCAGCAGCGGGGGAGCCGGGCAGTTCACAGATACGCAGTATTTT | - | TRBJ2-3 | many | TRBV2
CAWSLAGLGEQFF | TGTGCCTGGTCCCTAGCGGGACTCGGTGAGCAGTTCTTC | TRBD2 | TRBJ2-1 | few | TRBV30
CSVGELAGRNEQFF | TGCAGCGTTGGGGAGCTAGCGGGTAGGAATGAGCAGTTCTTC | TRBD2 | TRBJ2-1 | many | TRBV29-1
CSTRGQLDGTEAFF | TGCAGTACTAGGGGGCAGTTAGATGGCACTGAAGCTTTCTTT | TRBD1 | TRBJ1-1 | many | TRBV29-1
CSAHPAQGNEQFF | TGCAGTGCTCACCCAGCCCAAGGGAATGAGCAGTTCTTC | - | TRBJ2-1 | many | TRBV20-1
CASSRTGQSDNEQFF | TGTGCCAGCAGTCGAACCGGACAGTCCGACAATGAGCAGTTCTTC | - | TRBJ2-1 | - | TRBV7-7
CASSEDMNTEAFF | TGTGCCAGTAGCGAGGATATGAACACTGAAGCTTTCTTT | - | TRBJ1-1 | few | TRBV19